This TCR beta chain stems from a study of blood T cell repertoires in COVID-19 (dated by TCRdb to the early 2020s). At the level of the whole study: Collaborator samples came from the United States, Italy and Spain and covered acute and convalescent phases of COVID-19. The prospective study material was composed of cDNA or gDNA derived from T cells, B-cell-depleted T cells, or PBMCs. Subjects who had been exposed to COVID-19, were actively infected with it, or had recovered from it provided the deeply sampled blood TCRbeta repertoires that made up the dataset. The repertoires were made available in a free public database intended to serve as a resource for research on the immune response to SARS-CoV-2. The samples were drawn from two sources: the first 160 participants of the ongoing ImmuneRACE study, and over 950 subjects contributed by 6 global collaborators. The sample metadata nearly always contained a de-identified subject ID, COVID-19 status, age in years and sex. Where HLA class I and class II types were available, the types were taken from metadata supplied by the sample provider, not from assay-based typing. Findings and caveats that apply to the study as a whole: The quantity of clinical and demographic metadata differed by source and by participant and was supplied without curation.

The collaborating institutions used their own protocols to collect whole blood in K2EDTA tubes. For TCRbeta analysis, collaborator samples were shipped as frozen whole blood, as isolated PBMCs, or as DNA extracted from either sample type. V is shortened by 2 bases, J by 2 bases, and the region joining them spans 11 bases. In the germline V gene (reference sequence), CDR1 corresponds to SGHKS and CDR2 to YYEKEE. The CDR3 holds 16 amino acids from the cysteine to the phenylalanine. Only the CDR3 DNA stays, 48 bases, in frame from base 1. As regards this clone: Which antigen it targets is not known. It has no much larger one-base neighbor in the sample; base qualities were not kept.

TCRbeta CDR3 regions were amplified from genomic DNA using the immunoSEQ Assay, a bias-controlled multiplex PCR. As for the original processing: Within the assay, amplification of reference gene primers was used to estimate how many nucleated cells each sample contained. Sequence reads were collapsed and filtered to measure the absolute abundance of every unique TCRbeta CDR3 rearrangement. For each sample, productive Simpson clonality was calculated as the square root of Simpson's diversity index across productive rearrangements. TCRdb retrieved this table from immuneACCESS and kept in-frame rearrangements only. Not all clones are present; in checked studies, unresolved V genes account for under half, and no reason is known for the remainder. For V, J and clone size, that table is used; D and trimming come from the DNA. Across this sample there are 55,000 to 80,000 clones, with 82% seen only once. The ten largest clones capture about 16% of the sample.

The rearranged segments are TRBV5-5 and TRBJ2-6; D gene: possibly TRBD1, on 5 matching bases. This TCR derives from an elderly man with active COVID-19. Sample: peripheral blood. The nucleotides are TGTGCCAGCAGCTTTTCGTCAGGGCCTGGGGCCAACGTCCTGACTTTC. Protein translation: CASSFSSGPGANVLTF.